The clone carrying this TCR beta chain was seen repeatedly, ten times or more. Its antigen is still unknown. The sample is drawn from a study of CD8+CD57+ T cells in acquired aplastic anemia. Study background: The DNA of sorted CD4+ and CD8+ cells averaged about 3 ug. Healthy CD8+ samples averaged around 11 million reads.

CDR3 length equals 13 residues. Germline-derived CDR1 and CDR2 are SGHVS and FNYEAQ. The V end lost 2 bases, the J end lost 9 bases, and 14 bases lay between the germline ends. Study outcomes and limitations: There were twenty-nine CD8+ CDR3 sequences that occurred in both patients and controls.

Genomic DNA was employed as the template in profiling TCR beta VDJ and CDR3. TCRdb ran MiXCR on the reads and lists one entry per CDR3 protein. Of 200,000 to 250,000 distinct CDR3 sequences detected, about 37% appear once; the ten largest clones hold roughly 1.1%. The chain is built from TRBV7-6 and TRBJ2-7; D may be TRBD1 (6 bases). The sample consisted of sorted CD4+, CD8+, or CD8+CD57+ T cells (not recorded which) from PBMCs. This sequence was found in a human donor in good health, serving as a control. The CDR3 bases are TGTGCCAGCAGCTTAATACAGGGTGGGGTGCAGTACTTC. This gives the protein CASSLIQGGVQYF.